The 8 T cell receptor beta chains in this list originate from one sample, sequenced in a study of control samples from healthy donors and cancer patients. Assay: immunoSEQ multiplex PCR; the TCRdb copy retains only in-frame clones and omits some. The repertoire holds more than 75,000 clones, around 92% seen once, with about 5.5% in the top ten. Sequencing was performed on blood. The source of these receptors is a man aged 50-59 years in good health.

The chain employs TRBV18 and TRBJ1-1; possibly TRBD1 for D (5 bases). Trimming stripped 6 bases from V and 11 bases from J, with 13 bases between. The germline gives CDR1 KGHSH, CDR2 LQKENI. The CDR3 extends over 11 amino acids. The CDR3 region is CASSPDRGAFF. The CDR3 nucleotides are TGTGCCAGCTCGCCAGACAGAGGGGCTTTCTTT.

The V gene is TRBV10-3, the J gene TRBJ1-6; D may be TRBD1 (5 bases). The CDR3 has 14 residues. V was clipped by 10 bases and J by 0 bases, with 10 bases between them. Germline loops: CDR1 ENHRY, CDR2 SYGVKD. Here the CDR3 DNA reads TGTGCCAACAGACAGAGCTCCTATAATTCACCCCTCCACTTT. Translation gives CANRQSSYNSPLHF.

This clone was detected once. The chain carries TRBV25-1 and TRBJ2-1, with unresolved D. V gave up 4 bases and J gave up 2 bases, with 3 bases separating them. The CDR3 runs to 12 residues. Germline CDR1 is MGHDK and CDR2 is SYGVNS. This CDR3 reads CASSGTYNEQFF. DNA for the CDR3: TGTGCCAGCAGTGGAACCTACAATGAGCAGTTCTTC.

The genes are TRBV6-1 and TRBJ1-4, with TRBD1 identical over 7 bases. Germline assignment: CDR1 MNHNS and CDR2 SASEGT. The CDR3 covers 16 residues. Trimming took 3 bases from V and 4 from J; bases not matched to a gene: 8. The chain's CDR3 is CASSEQKTGRNEKLFF. The CDR3 DNA sequence: TGTGCCAGCAGTGAGCAAAAGACAGGGCGTAATGAAAAACTGTTTTTT.

This clone appeared once. This rearrangement joins TRBV6-5 to TRBJ2-7; D is ambiguous. Trimming took off 8 bases at V and 3 bases at J, with 8 bases between the two ends. The germline gives CDR1 MNHEY, CDR2 SVGAGI. This CDR3 comprises 11 residues. The CDR3, as DNA: TGTGCCAGCGATTCCGGCTACGAGCAGTACTTC. Translating gives CASDSGYEQYF.

The V and J genes are TRBV18 and TRBJ1-5; D call uncertain. Germline V gene lookup returns CDR1 KGHSH and CDR2 LQKENI. Between the trimmed V and J ends, which lost 3 bases and 9 bases, there was a span of 12 bases. This CDR3 contains 13 residues. Here the CDR3 reads CASSPQRYLPQHF. In nucleotides, the CDR3 is TGTGCCAGCTCACCTCAGAGGTATCTGCCCCAGCATTTT.

V usage is TRBV19 and J usage is TRBJ1-2; TRBD1 is a possible D gene (6 bases). Trimming took 4 bases from V and 7 from J, leaving 16 bases between them. CDR3 length: 14 amino acids. Per germline, CDR1 LNHDA and CDR2 SQIVND (reference sequence). CDR3 loop: CASSTLTGQGGYTF. The CDR3 nucleotides are TGTGCCAGTAGTACCCTCACAGGGCAAGGTGGCTACACCTTC.

This sequence joins TRBV7-8 and TRBJ1-1; 7 positions agree with TRBD1. The ends lost 8 bases at V and 1 base at J; junction bases unmatched: 1. Germline V gene lookup returns CDR1 SGHVS and CDR2 FQNEAQ. The CDR3 consists of 12 residues. The CDR3 nucleotides read TGTGCCAGCTGGACAGGGAACACTGAAGCTTTCTTT. Translation: CASWTGNTEAFF.